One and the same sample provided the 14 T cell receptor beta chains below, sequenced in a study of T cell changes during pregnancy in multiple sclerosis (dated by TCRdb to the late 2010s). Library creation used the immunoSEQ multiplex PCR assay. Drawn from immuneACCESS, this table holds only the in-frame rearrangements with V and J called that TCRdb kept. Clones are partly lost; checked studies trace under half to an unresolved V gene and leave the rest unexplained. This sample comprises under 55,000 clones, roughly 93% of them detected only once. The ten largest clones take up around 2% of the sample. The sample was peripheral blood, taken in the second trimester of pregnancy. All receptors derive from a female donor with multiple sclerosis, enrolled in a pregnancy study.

CDR3 amino acids: CASNETSGRFDEQFF. DNA for the CDR3: TGCGCCAGCAACGAGACTAGCGGGAGGTTCGATGAGCAGTTCTTC. This chain uses TRBV5-1 with TRBJ2-1, with 13 bases identical to TRBD2. From germline, CDR1 is SGHRS and CDR2 YFSETQ. CDR3 size: 15 residues. Trimming took 6 bases from V and 8 from J; bases not matched to a gene: 8.

CDR3 sequence: CASSQGSSGNTIYF. The CDR3 DNA is TGTGCCAGCAGTCAGGGGAGCTCTGGAAACACCATATATTTT. The chain links TRBV5-6 to TRBJ1-3, with D possibly matching TRBD1 (6 bases). The CDR3 runs 14 residues. V lost 5 bases, J lost 0 bases, and 9 bases lay in between. Germline V lookup: CDR1 SGHDT, CDR2 YYEEEE.

The CDR3 coding sequence is TGTGCCAGCAGCTCGGGACTAGCGGGGGGTACCGGGGAGCTGTTTTTT. Translating gives CASSSGLAGGTGELFF. The chain couples TRBV11-2 to TRBJ2-2; the match to TRBD2 covers 15 bases. The CDR3 totals 16 residues. The germline CDR1 and CDR2 sequences are SGHAT and FQNNGV. V shed 4 bases and J 5 bases; nucleotides not matched to a gene: 2.

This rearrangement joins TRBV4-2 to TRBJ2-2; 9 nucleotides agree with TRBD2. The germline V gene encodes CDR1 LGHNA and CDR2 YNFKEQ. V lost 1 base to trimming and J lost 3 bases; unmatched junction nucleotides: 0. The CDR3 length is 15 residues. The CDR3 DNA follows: TGTGCCAGCAGCCAAGGGACTAGCGACACCGGGGAGCTGTTTTTT. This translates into CASSQGTSDTGELFF.

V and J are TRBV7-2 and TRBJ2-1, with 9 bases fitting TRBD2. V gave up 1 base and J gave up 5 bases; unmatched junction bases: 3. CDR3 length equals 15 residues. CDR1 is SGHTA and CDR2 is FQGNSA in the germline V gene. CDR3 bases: TGTGCCAGCAGCTTAGAAATAGCGGGAGACAATGAGCAGTTCTTC. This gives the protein CASSLEIAGDNEQFF.

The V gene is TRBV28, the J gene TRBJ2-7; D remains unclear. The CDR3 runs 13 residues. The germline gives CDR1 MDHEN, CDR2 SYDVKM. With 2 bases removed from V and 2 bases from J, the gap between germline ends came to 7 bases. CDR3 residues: CASSLVTAYEQYF. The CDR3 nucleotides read TGTGCCAGCAGTTTAGTCACGGCCTACGAGCAGTACTTC.

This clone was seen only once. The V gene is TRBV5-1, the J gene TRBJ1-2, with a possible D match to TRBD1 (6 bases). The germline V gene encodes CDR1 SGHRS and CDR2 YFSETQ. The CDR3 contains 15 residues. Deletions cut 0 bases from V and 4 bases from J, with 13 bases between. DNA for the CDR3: TGCGCCAGCAGCTTGGATTCCAAGGGGGTCTATGGCTACACCTTC. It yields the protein CASSLDSKGVYGYTF.

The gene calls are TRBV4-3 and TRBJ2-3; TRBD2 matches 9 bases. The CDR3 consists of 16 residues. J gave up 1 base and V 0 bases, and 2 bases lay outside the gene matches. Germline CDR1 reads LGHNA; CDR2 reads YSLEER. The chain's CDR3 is CASSQEASGGTDTQYF. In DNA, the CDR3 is TGCGCCAGCAGCCAAGAAGCTAGCGGGGGCACAGATACGCAGTATTTT.

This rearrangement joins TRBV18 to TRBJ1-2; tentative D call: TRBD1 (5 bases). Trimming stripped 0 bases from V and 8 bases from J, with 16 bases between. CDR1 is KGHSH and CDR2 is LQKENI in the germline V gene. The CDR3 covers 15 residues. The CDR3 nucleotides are TGTGCCAGCTCACCACCGGGACTGTTGACCTTCGGCTACACCTTC. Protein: CASSPPGLLTFGYTF.

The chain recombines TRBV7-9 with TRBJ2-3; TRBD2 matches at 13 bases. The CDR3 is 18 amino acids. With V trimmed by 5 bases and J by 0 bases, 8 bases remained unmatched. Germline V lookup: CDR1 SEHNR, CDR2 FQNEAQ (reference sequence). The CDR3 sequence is CASSPWGTSGVSTDTQYF. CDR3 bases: TGTGCCAGCAGCCCATGGGGGACTAGCGGGGTTAGCACAGATACGCAGTATTTT.

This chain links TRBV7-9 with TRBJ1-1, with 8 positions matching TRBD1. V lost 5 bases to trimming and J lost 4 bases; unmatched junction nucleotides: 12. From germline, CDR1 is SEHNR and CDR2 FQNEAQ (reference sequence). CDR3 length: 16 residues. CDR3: CASSPRGPGGPTEAFF. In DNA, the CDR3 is TGTGCCAGCAGCCCCAGGGGGCCCGGAGGCCCCACTGAAGCTTTCTTT.

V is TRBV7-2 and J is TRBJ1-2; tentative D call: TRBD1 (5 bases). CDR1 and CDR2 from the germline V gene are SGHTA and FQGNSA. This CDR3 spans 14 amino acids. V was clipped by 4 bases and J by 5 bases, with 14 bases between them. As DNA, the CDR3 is TGTGCCAGCAGCTCCCTATGGGGGGGTTATGGCTACACCTTC. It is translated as CASSSLWGGYGYTF.

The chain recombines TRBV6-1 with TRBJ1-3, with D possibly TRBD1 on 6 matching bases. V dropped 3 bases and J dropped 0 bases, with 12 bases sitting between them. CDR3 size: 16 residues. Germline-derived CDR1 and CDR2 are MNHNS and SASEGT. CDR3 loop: CASSEKQGRSGNTIYF. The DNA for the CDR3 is TGTGCCAGCAGTGAGAAACAGGGCCGCTCTGGAAACACCATATATTTT.

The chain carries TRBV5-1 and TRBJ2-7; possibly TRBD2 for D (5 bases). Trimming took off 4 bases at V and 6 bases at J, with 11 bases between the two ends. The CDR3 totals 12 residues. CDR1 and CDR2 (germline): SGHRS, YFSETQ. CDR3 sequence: CASSRREGEQYF. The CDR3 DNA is TGCGCCAGCAGCCGGCGCGAGGGCGAGCAGTACTTC.